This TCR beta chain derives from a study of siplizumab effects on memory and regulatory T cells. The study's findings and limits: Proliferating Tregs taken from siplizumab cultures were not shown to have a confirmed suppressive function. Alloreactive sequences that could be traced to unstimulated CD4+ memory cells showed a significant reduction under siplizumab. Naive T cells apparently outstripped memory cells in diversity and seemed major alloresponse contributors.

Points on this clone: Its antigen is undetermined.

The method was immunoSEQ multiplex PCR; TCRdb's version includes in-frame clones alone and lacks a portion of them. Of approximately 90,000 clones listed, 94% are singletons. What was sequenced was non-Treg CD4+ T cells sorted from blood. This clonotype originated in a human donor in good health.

CDR3 region: CASSGGQGVGYTF. Written as DNA, the CDR3 is TGCGCCAGCAGCGGGGGACAGGGGGTTGGCTACACCTTC. The genes are TRBV5-1 and TRBJ1-2; 11 nucleotides align to TRBD1. Unmatched junction bases numbered 3, after V lost 4 bases and J lost 7 bases. CDR3 length equals 13 residues. The germline V gene encodes CDR1 SGHRS and CDR2 YFSETQ. Drawing the rest from reference TRBV5-1 and TRBJ1-2, the complete variable domain is KAGVTQTPRYLIKTRGQQVTLSCSPISGHRSVSWYQQTPGQGLQFLFEYFSETQRNKGNFPGRFSGRQFSNSRSEMNVSTLELGDSALYLCASSGGQGVGYTFGSGTRLTVV.